This TCR beta chain was identified in a study of cytomegalovirus exposure and HLA in healthy donors. The table came from immunoSEQ multiplex PCR; TCRdb's copy has only in-frame clones and leaves some out. The data hold fewer than 140,000 clones, with about 87% observed a single time. The source material was PBMCs. This clonotype was sampled from a young woman in good health and CMV-seropositive.

For the CDR3, the DNA is TGTGCCAGCAGCAGGGGTGATCAGCCCCAGCATTTT. Translated: CASSRGDQPQHF. The chain is built from TRBV6-1 and TRBJ1-5; maybe TRBD1 (6 bases). Germline lookup yields CDR1 MNHNS and CDR2 SASEGT. The V end was cut by 6 bases, the J end by 5 bases, with 8 bases between. This CDR3 spans 12 amino acids.